This TCR beta chain emerged from a study of T cells after posttransplantation cyclophosphamide. Here immunoSEQ multiplex PCR was the method, and the copy in TCRdb shows in-frame clones only, minus some. The table records several thousand clones, 78% of them present only once. V shed 4 bases and J 0 bases; nucleotides not matched to a gene: 5. Germline CDR1 reads LNHDA; CDR2 reads SQIVND (reference sequence). This CDR3 is built from 16 residues. This clonotype was sampled from a woman aged 55 to 70 in good health, CMV-negative, and a related stem cell transplant donor. J is TRBJ2-2 and V is TRBV19; 7 bases match TRBD1. Sequencing was carried out using memory CD8+ T cells sorted from blood. The CDR3 DNA is TGTGCCAGTAGTACCGTGGACAGGACGAACACCGGGGAGCTGTTTTTT. This sequence encodes CASSTVDRTNTGELFF. Full variable domain (outside the CDR3, taken from reference TRBV19 and TRBJ2-2): DGGITQSPKYLFRKEGQNVTLSCEQNLNHDAMYWYRQDPGQGLRLIYYSQIVNDFQKGDIAEGYSVSREKKESFPLTVTSAQKNPTAFYLCASSTVDRTNTGELFFGEGSRLTVL.